This TCR beta chain was obtained from a study of Graves' ophthalmopathy and Graves' hyperthyroidism. Across the study: No ophthalmopathy within 18 months of follow-up signified stable hyperthyroidism.

Enrollment excluded any patients with other autoimmune diseases, uncontrolled infections, pregnancy or lactation. TCR beta CDR3 regions were amplified from RNA transcripts. The workflow started with a first-round RT-PCR run with HTBI primers and then moved on to a second-round multiplex PCR. TCRdb used MiXCR to reprocess the multiplex PCR reads, holding one entry per CDR3 protein. Seen here are more than 1,000,000 distinct CDR3 sequences, roughly 35% observed once, and the top ten hold around 10%. Study-wide results and limits: The model achieved roughly 66% sensitivity and 72% to 75% specificity for ophthalmopathy progression. The authors also found most expanded thyroid clonotypes above 0.001 frequency in blood.

Germline V gene sequence: CDR1 GTSNPN, CDR2 SVGIG (reference sequence). V was shortened by 5 bases and J by 0 bases, with 5 bases between the two germline ends. The CDR3 spans 12 residues. Note on this clonotype: What it binds is not known.

Sequenced sample: peripheral blood or thyroid tissue (not recorded which). This receptor was obtained from an adult man with Graves' hyperthyroidism. V usage is TRBV30 and J usage is TRBJ1-5; D is ambiguous. CDR3 DNA: TGTGCCTGGCGTAATAGCAATCAGCCCCAGCATTTT. The encoded protein is CAWRNSNQPQHF. Drawing the rest from reference TRBV30 and TRBJ1-5, the complete variable domain is SQTIHQWPATLVQPVGSPLSLECTVEGTSNPNLYWYRQAAGRGLQLLFYSVGIGQISSEVPQNLSASRPQDRQFILSSKKLLLSDSGFYLCAWRNSNQPQHFGDGTRLSIL.